One sample yielded the 27 T cell receptor beta chains listed below, sequenced in a study of identical twins. TCRdb fed the 5' RACE reads into MiXCR, producing one record per CDR3 protein. In the table there are 350,000 to 400,000 distinct CDR3 sequences, 8.5% to 10% of which are singletons. The source material was naive T cells sorted from blood. Source of these receptors: a woman between 50 and 59 years old in good health.

The chain carries TRBV20-1 and TRBJ2-3; a weak D match, TRBD2 (8 bases). Trimming left V 8 bases short and J 6 bases short, with 24 bases between. CDR3 length equals 15 residues. CDR1 and CDR2 (germline): DFQATT, SNEGSKA (reference sequence). The CDR3 here is CSIASGRGGPDTQYF. In DNA form, the CDR3 reads TGCAGTATAGCCAGCGGGAGAGGGGGCCCGGATACGCAGTATTTT.

The V gene is TRBV5-6, the J gene TRBJ2-5; TRBD2 aligns across 9 bases. CDR3 size: 17 residues. V lost 0 bases, J lost 2 bases, and 8 bases stayed unmatched. Per germline, CDR1 SGHDT and CDR2 YYEEEE. The CDR3 region is CASSLALAGVGQETQYF. CDR3 DNA: TGTGCCAGCAGCTTGGCCTTAGCGGGAGTGGGACAAGAGACCCAGTACTTC.

This clonotype was counted only a few times. The chain has TRBV6-5 and TRBJ2-3; 12 bases are shared with TRBD2. The germline gives CDR1 MNHEY, CDR2 SVGAGI. This CDR3 comprises 16 residues. V trimming: 7 bases; J trimming: 0 bases; junction bases outside the gene matches: 5. The CDR3 bases are TGTGCCAGCAACCCTAGCGGGAGGGCTAGCACAGATACGCAGTATTTT. It yields the protein CASNPSGRASTDTQYF.

This clonotype was recorded at least ten times. The rearrangement links TRBV5-1 to TRBJ2-1; D is unresolved. Germline CDR1 SGHRS, CDR2 YFSETQ. This CDR3 has 11 amino acids. V was pared by 0 bases and J by 13 bases, with 8 bases between. In DNA form, the CDR3 reads TGCGCCAGCAGCTTGGCCGCTATCCAGTTCTTC. Translating gives CASSLAAIQFF.

The chain has TRBV19 and TRBJ2-3, with unresolved D. V was clipped by 9 bases and J by 3 bases, with 16 bases between them. Per the germline V gene, CDR1 is LNHDA and CDR2 is SQIVND (reference sequence). The CDR3 covers 14 residues. CDR3 loop: CASTSLFETDTQYF. CDR3 nucleotide sequence: TGTGCCAGCACTTCCCTATTTGAAACAGATACGCAGTATTTT.

Ten or more counts support this clonotype. The gene calls are TRBV27 and TRBJ1-4, with TRBD1 identical over 11 bases. Germline V gene data show CDR1 as MNHEY and CDR2 as SMNVEV (reference sequence). The V gene end was trimmed by 8 bases and the J gene end by 10 bases; junction bases not matched to a gene: 15. The CDR3 totals 16 residues. The CDR3, as DNA: TGTGCCAGCTCGGCCGGGACAGGGGGGTTCCGTGGAAAACTGTTTTTT. Translated: CASSAGTGGFRGKLFF.

This chain joins TRBV5-5 and TRBJ2-1; D may be TRBD2 (6 bases). CDR3 size: 11 residues. The germline V gene encodes CDR1 SGHKS and CDR2 YYEKEE (reference sequence). The V gene lost 1 base and the J gene lost 14 bases, with 10 bases spanning the gap. The CDR3 reads CASSLWDFEFF. As DNA, the CDR3 is TGTGCCAGCAGCTTGTGGGACTTCGAGTTCTTC.

The sample holds many counts of this clonotype. For the CDR3, the DNA is TGTGCCAGCAGTTCCGGGAGGATAACAGATACGCAGTATTTT. It specifies CASSSGRITDTQYF. V and J are TRBV12-3 or TRBV12-4 and TRBJ2-3; 7 bases map to TRBD2. With 4 bases clipped from V and 3 bases from J, the junction kept 4 bases outside the gene matches. The CDR3 is 14 amino acids.

This clonotype was counted between two and nine times. This rearrangement joins TRBV5-1 to TRBJ2-7; 11 nucleotides match TRBD2. V lost 0 bases, J lost 3 bases, and 8 bases stayed unmatched. The germline V gene encodes CDR1 SGHRS and CDR2 YFSETQ. The CDR3 totals 17 residues. The CDR3 coding sequence is TGCGCCAGCAGCTTGGCCGGGTTAGCGGGAGGGTTCTACGAGCAGTACTTC. Translated, it gives CASSLAGLAGGFYEQYF.

The sample holds a few counts of this clonotype. This chain links TRBV2 with TRBJ1-1; 8 nucleotides agree with TRBD1. V dropped 7 bases and J dropped 5; count of bases not matched to a gene: 9. The CDR3 has 14 amino acids. CDR1 and CDR2 (germline): SNHLY, FYNNEI. The CDR3 spells CASNLGQDLTEAFF. The CDR3 DNA reads TGTGCCAGCAATTTGGGACAGGATTTGACTGAAGCTTTCTTT.

This clonotype was counted at least ten times. This sequence joins TRBV12-3 or TRBV12-4 and TRBJ1-1; possibly TRBD1 for D (6 bases). This CDR3 spans 14 amino acids. V was trimmed by 4 bases and J by 4 bases, leaving 13 bases between them. Here the CDR3 DNA reads TGTGCCAGCAGTTCAGGGGTGGAGCGCACTGAAGCTTTCTTT. Translating it yields CASSSGVERTEAFF.

V gene TRBV10-1 combines with J gene TRBJ2-5; tentatively, D is TRBD2 (6 bases). V gave up 10 bases and J gave up 7 bases, with 19 bases separating them. CDR3 length: 13 amino acids. Germline CDR1 reads WNHNN; CDR2 reads SYGVQD (reference sequence). The CDR3 DNA is TGCGCCACTACGGACGGGAGAGAGGGGACCCAGTACTTC. Translated: CATTDGREGTQYF.

The CDR3 sequence is CASSYQGHEQFF. The DNA of the CDR3 is TGTGCCAGCAGTTACCAGGGCCATGAGCAGTTCTTC. The V and J genes are TRBV6-5 and TRBJ2-1; the D gene is possibly TRBD1 (5 bases). V lost 2 bases and J 8 bases, leaving 7 bases between the germline ends. CDR3 size: 12 residues. Germline V gene sequence: CDR1 MNHEY, CDR2 SVGAGI.

The rearrangement links TRBV12-3 or TRBV12-4 to TRBJ1-6, with unresolved D. CDR3 length: 13 amino acids. Trimming stripped 5 bases from V and 7 bases from J, with 9 bases between. In DNA form, the CDR3 reads TGTGCCAGCAGTCTCCGGGCAAATTCACCCCTCCACTTT. It yields the protein CASSLRANSPLHF.

This clonotype came up a few times. The chain couples TRBV7-9 to TRBJ2-5, with a possible D match to TRBD2 (6 bases). Germline assignment: CDR1 SEHNR and CDR2 FQNEAQ (reference sequence). The CDR3 runs to 13 residues. Between the trimmed V and J ends, which lost 4 bases and 4 bases, there was a span of 10 bases. The CDR3 DNA sequence: TGTGCCAGCAGCTACGGGACTGCAGAGACCCAGTACTTC. It translates to CASSYGTAETQYF. Full variable domain (rest looked up from reference TRBV7-9 and TRBJ2-5): DTGVSQNPRHKITKRGQNVTFRCDPISEHNRLYWYRQTLGQGPEFLTYFQNEAQLEKSRLLSDRFSAERPKGSFSTLEIQRTEQGDSAMYLCASSYGTAETQYFGPGTRLLVL.

The chain couples TRBV3-1 to TRBJ1-1; 10 bases align to TRBD1. This CDR3 has 15 amino acids. The ends lost 1 base at V and 2 bases at J; junction bases unmatched: 1. The germline V gene encodes CDR1 LGHDT and CDR2 YNNKEL (reference sequence). CDR3 sequence: CASSQGTGGNTEAFF. In nucleotides, the CDR3 is TGTGCCAGCAGCCAAGGGACAGGGGGTAACACTGAAGCTTTCTTT.

This clonotype was seen ten or more times. CDR3 DNA sequence: TGTGCCATCAGTGAGACACATACCGGGACTCCCTCTGGAAACACCATATATTTT. This encodes CAISETHTGTPSGNTIYF. V usage is TRBV10-3 and J usage is TRBJ1-3; a weak D match, TRBD1 (5 bases). Germline V CDR1 and CDR2: ENHRY, SYGVKD. V was clipped by 2 bases and J by 0 bases, with 17 bases between them. The CDR3 covers 18 residues.

The rearrangement uses TRBV15 and TRBJ2-1, with TRBD2 matching 7 bases. Germline V gene lookup returns CDR1 LNHNV and CDR2 YYDKDF (reference sequence). The CDR3 consists of 19 residues. The J segment lost 8 bases and the V segment lost 3 bases, leaving 22 bases of the junction unmatched. The CDR3 nucleotides read TGTGCCACCAGCAGTCGGGGTAGCGGGCCGGAATCTCCCGTCCATGAGCAGTTCTTC. Translation gives CATSSRGSGPESPVHEQFF. Full variable domain (remainder filled in from reference TRBV15 and TRBJ2-1): DAMVIQNPRYQVTQFGKPVTLSCSQTLNHNVMYWYQQKSSQAPKLLFHYYDKDFNNEADTPDNFQSRRPNTSFCFLDIRSPGLGDTAMYLCATSSRGSGPESPVHEQFFGPGTRLTVL.

As for this clonotype: One junction end does not reproduce the germline sequence, and a read error may be involved. This chain uses TRBV15 with TRBJ2-1; possible D gene TRBD1, 5 bases. CDR1 and CDR2 (germline): LNHNV, YYDKDF (reference sequence). The CDR3 spans 15 residues. The CDR3 is CATSGEDTQTGEQFF. The CDR3, as DNA: TGTGCCACCAGCGGAGAGGACACCCAAACCGGTGAGCAGTTCTTC.

The chain joins TRBV6-2 or TRBV6-3 to TRBJ2-3; D is unresolved. V gave up 0 bases and J gave up 2 bases, with 9 bases separating them. The CDR3 has 15 amino acids. The germline CDR1 and CDR2 sequences are MNHEY and SVGEGT. CDR3: CASSYSQRVTDTQYF. In DNA form, the CDR3 reads TGTGCCAGCAGTTACTCTCAGCGCGTCACAGATACGCAGTATTTT.

CDR3 sequence (DNA): TGTGCCACCAGCAGAGAAGGACATTACGAGCAGTACTTC. Protein sequence: CATSREGHYEQYF. V usage is TRBV15 and J usage is TRBJ2-7; perhaps TRBD1 as D (5 bases). The CDR3 runs 13 residues. V dropped 0 bases and J dropped 4 bases, with 7 bases sitting between them. Germline V lookup: CDR1 LNHNV, CDR2 YYDKDF (reference sequence).

In this sample, this clonotype turned up many times. This chain links TRBV20-1 with TRBJ2-1; D is unclear. V lost 0 bases to trimming and J lost 8 bases, with 5 bases between them. Germline assignment: CDR1 DFQATT and CDR2 SNEGSKA (reference sequence). The CDR3 has 11 residues. The CDR3 loop reads CSARDLYEQFF. CDR3 sequence (DNA): TGCAGTGCTAGAGATTTGTATGAGCAGTTCTTC.

This clonotype was counted between two and nine times. The rearrangement joins TRBV5-5 to TRBJ2-2; D unclear. The CDR3 runs 14 residues. Trimming shortened V by 3 bases and J by 0 bases, and 6 bases separated the two germline ends. Germline CDR1 and CDR2: SGHKS and YYEKEE (reference sequence). DNA of the CDR3: TGTGCCAGCAGCTATGGGGCGAACACCGGGGAGCTGTTTTTT. Encoded protein: CASSYGANTGELFF. The full variable domain, its missing parts supplied by reference TRBV5-5 and TRBJ2-2, is DAGVTQSPTHLIKTRGQQVTLRCSPISGHKSVSWYQQVLGQGPQFIFQYYEKEERGRGNFPDRFSARQFPNYSSELNVNALLLGDSALYLCASSYGANTGELFFGEGSRLTVL.

The chain links TRBV7-9 to TRBJ2-5, with D unclear. The V end was cut by 3 bases, the J end by 0 bases, with 5 bases between. This CDR3 region has 13 residues. Per the germline V gene, CDR1 is SEHNR and CDR2 is FQNEAQ (reference sequence). The CDR3 DNA follows: TGTGCCAGCAGCTTGACGTACCAAGAGACCCAGTACTTC. This encodes CASSLTYQETQYF.

There are a few counts of this clonotype. This chain joins TRBV5-1 and TRBJ2-1, with 9 nucleotides matching TRBD2. The CDR3 runs to 17 residues. The germline gives CDR1 SGHRS, CDR2 YFSETQ. The V and J ends lost 0 bases and 6 bases, in that order; junction bases with no gene match: 10. CDR3 bases: TGCGCCAGCAGCTTGGGGTATGCGGGAGGGCCGCTCAATGAGCAGTTCTTC. It is translated as CASSLGYAGGPLNEQFF.

The sample holds a few counts of this clonotype. The chain has TRBV29-1 and TRBJ2-3, with 7 bases that match TRBD1. The junction had 5 bases not matched to a gene; V was cut back by 6 bases and J by 5 bases. The CDR3 consists of 12 residues. Looked up from germline, CDR1 is SQVTM and CDR2 is ANQGSEA. CDR3 protein: CSVHRGGDTQYF. DNA of the CDR3: TGCAGCGTCCACAGGGGTGGAGATACGCAGTATTTT.

This clonotype was observed a handful of times. The chain employs TRBV19 and TRBJ1-1; unclear D gene. Between the trimmed V and J ends, which lost 5 bases and 1 base, there was a span of 20 bases. Germline V gene lookup returns CDR1 LNHDA and CDR2 SQIVND (reference sequence). The CDR3 runs to 17 residues. DNA of the CDR3: TGTGCCAGTAGTCATGGTCCAGGAGCCTCGGGGAACACTGAAGCTTTCTTT. This codes for CASSHGPGASGNTEAFF.